This TCR beta chain was observed in a study of beta chain features in type 1 diabetes. This clone appeared a few times. The CDR3 has 14 residues. Germline CDR1 MNHEY, CDR2 SMNVEV (reference sequence). V lost 5 bases and J 8 bases, leaving 18 bases between the germline ends. Reverse transcription of all isolated RNA meant that expressed TCRB transcripts were sequenced. Some clones are missing from TCRdb's copy, which holds only in-frame ones; the method was immunoSEQ multiplex PCR. The repertoire consists of around 400,000 clones, with about 16% occurring once and the leading ten covering 0.019%. The chain combines TRBV27 with TRBJ2-5; D might be TRBD2 (5 bases). The sequence was obtained from a woman aged 18-30 years in good health. Sequencing used naive CD4+ T cells from blood. The CDR3 spells CASSPHETPGTQYF. CDR3 DNA sequence: TGTGCCAGCAGTCCCCACGAGACCCCGGGAACCCAGTACTTC.